Following are 16 T cell receptor beta chains from one sample sequenced in a study of OX40 agonist ivuxolimab in advanced cancers. The method was immunoSEQ multiplex PCR; TCRdb's version includes in-frame clones alone and lacks a portion of them. The table has about 79,000 clones, approximately 80% seen once. The sequenced sample was CD4+ or CD8+ T cells sorted from blood, obtained in a trial of the OX40 agonist ivuxolimab. These receptors came from an adult with an advanced solid tumor such as melanoma, head and neck, liver or kidney cancer.

This clone was detected once. CDR3 sequence: CASSVTGSSYNEQFF. The CDR3 bases are TGTGCCAGCAGCGTTACTGGAAGCTCCTACAATGAGCAGTTCTTC. The rearrangement links TRBV9 to TRBJ2-1; D remains ambiguous. V was pared by 2 bases and J by 0 bases, with 9 bases between. CDR3 size: 15 residues. CDR1 is SGDLS, CDR2 YYNGEE, per germline.

The chain joins TRBV7-8 to TRBJ1-1; 7 bases match TRBD1. Germline V CDR1 and CDR2: SGHVS, FQNEAQ. V shed 5 bases, J shed 12 bases, and the junction held 15 bases outside the gene matches. The CDR3 runs to 14 residues. CDR3 protein: CASSRAHRGPDPFF. The DNA for the CDR3 is TGTGCCAGCAGCCGCGCCCACAGGGGACCTGATCCTTTCTTT. The complete variable domain, with remaining parts taken from reference TRBV7-8 and TRBJ1-1, reads GAGVSQSPRYKVAKRGQDVALRCDPISGHVSLFWYQQALGQGPEFLTYFQNEAQLDKSGLPSDRFFAERPEGSVSTLKIQRTQQEDSAVYLCASSRAHRGPDPFFGQGTRLTVV.

The chain employs TRBV7-3 and TRBJ2-3; D not certain. Per germline, CDR1 SGHTA and CDR2 FQGTGA. Between the trimmed V and J ends, which lost 1 base and 6 bases, there was a span of 8 bases. The CDR3 has 13 residues. CDR3 in DNA: TGTGCCAGCAGCTTAATGGCGTCGGATACGCAGTATTTT. Its protein is CASSLMASDTQYF.

This sequence joins TRBV6-5 and TRBJ2-1; weak D call: TRBD2 (6 bases). Germline assignment: CDR1 MNHEY and CDR2 SVGAGI. The CDR3 covers 14 residues. Trimming pared 5 bases from V and 7 bases from J, leaving 15 bases between. The CDR3 loop reads CASSPGDRRNEQFF. In DNA form, the CDR3 reads TGTGCCAGCAGTCCGGGGGACCGGAGGAATGAGCAGTTCTTC.

The rearrangement uses TRBV5-1 and TRBJ2-5, with TRBD1 as a possible D gene (6 bases). The V gene's germline CDR1 is SGHRS and CDR2 YFSETQ. Trimming took off 0 bases at V and 2 bases at J, with 8 bases between the two ends. The CDR3 has 14 residues. CDR3 nucleotides: TGCGCCAGCAGCTTGGACAGGGAACAAGAGACCCAGTACTTC. This encodes CASSLDREQETQYF.

The chain joins TRBV6-1 to TRBJ1-4; the D gene is possibly TRBD1 (5 bases). Trimming cost V 7 bases and J 11 bases, with 11 bases left between them. The CDR3 contains 11 residues. Germline-derived CDR1 and CDR2 are MNHNS and SASEGT. CDR3 DNA: TGTGCCAGCACCCAGCAGGGTAAACTGTTTTTT. Its translation: CASTQQGKLFF.

The V gene is TRBV19, the J gene TRBJ1-5, with TRBD1 as a possible D gene (5 bases). Trimming took off 3 bases at V and 4 bases at J, with 16 bases between the two ends. The germline CDR1 and CDR2 sequences are LNHDA and SQIVND (reference sequence). The CDR3 is made up of 16 amino acids. This chain's CDR3 is CASSIPARDVNQPQHF. Here the CDR3 DNA reads TGTGCCAGTAGTATCCCGGCCAGGGATGTGAATCAGCCCCAGCATTTT.

The chain is built from TRBV7-6 and TRBJ2-3; 7 bases align to TRBD2. The CDR3 totals 16 residues. The germline gives CDR1 SGHVS, CDR2 FNYEAQ. V was pared by 4 bases and J by 3 bases, with 10 bases of the junction left unmatched. CDR3 nucleotides: TGTGCCAGCAGCTCCCACAGGACTAGAGGGACAGATACGCAGTATTTT. Translated: CASSSHRTRGTDTQYF.

The chain has TRBV18 and TRBJ2-1, with no clear D. The CDR3 has 16 amino acids. Germline CDR1 reads KGHSH; CDR2 reads LQKENI. The ends were cut back, 1 base at V and 0 bases at J, with 10 bases in the middle. The CDR3 nucleotides read TGTGCCAGCTCACCACGGCCCCCCAGCTCCTACAATGAGCAGTTCTTC. It specifies CASSPRPPSSYNEQFF.

This chain connects TRBV7-2 to TRBJ2-7; D is ambiguous. This CDR3 comprises 14 residues. The V end was cut by 0 bases, the J end by 0 bases, with 6 bases between. In germline, CDR1 is SGHTA, CDR2 FQGNSA. DNA for the CDR3: TGTGCCAGCAGCTTAGCCAGGAACTCCTACGAGCAGTACTTC. It translates to CASSLARNSYEQYF.

This clone was found once. The chain couples TRBV6-6 to TRBJ2-5; D perhaps matches TRBD2 (6 bases). V was pared by 6 bases and J by 4 bases, with 21 bases between. The germline CDR1 and CDR2 sequences are MNHNY and SVGAGI (reference sequence). CDR3 size: 16 residues. CDR3 nucleotide sequence: TGTGCCAGCAGCCCCCGGGCCCAGGTCGGGGGAGAGACCCAGTACTTC. As protein: CASSPRAQVGGETQYF.

V and J are TRBV7-6 and TRBJ2-5; 7 bases align to TRBD2. Germline loops: CDR1 SGHVS, CDR2 FNYEAQ. V dropped 5 bases and J dropped 0; count of bases not matched to a gene: 0. CDR3 length: 13 residues. CDR3: CASSSGNQETQYF. For the CDR3, the DNA is TGTGCCAGCAGCAGCGGGAACCAAGAGACCCAGTACTTC.

The CDR3 loop is CASSPDPNTEAFF. The CDR3 region has the DNA TGTGCCAGCTCACCAGATCCGAACACTGAAGCTTTCTTT. The genes are TRBV18 and TRBJ1-1; D unclear. The CDR3 is made up of 13 amino acids. With 2 bases removed from V and 1 base from J, the gap between germline ends came to 5 bases. Germline loops: CDR1 KGHSH, CDR2 LQKENI.

The rearrangement joins TRBV6-1 to TRBJ1-2; D call uncertain. The length of the CDR3 is 13 residues. Germline V CDR1 and CDR2: MNHNS, SASEGT. The germline V and J ends were trimmed by 1 base and 3 bases, with 6 bases remaining between them. For the CDR3, the DNA is TGTGCCAGCAGTGAAGTTAGTGACTATGGCTACACCTTC. Amino acid sequence: CASSEVSDYGYTF.

The CDR3 DNA is TGTGCCAGCAGCCATACCCAGGGGTACAATGAGCAGTTCTTC. Protein sequence: CASSHTQGYNEQFF. The rearrangement links TRBV7-9 to TRBJ2-1, with D tentatively TRBD1 (6 bases). Germline V CDR1 and CDR2: SEHNR, FQNEAQ (reference sequence). The CDR3 length is 14 residues. The V end was cut by 5 bases, the J end by 4 bases, with 12 bases between. The entire variable domain, with the rest obtained from reference TRBV7-9 and TRBJ2-1, is as follows: DTGVSQNPRHKITKRGQNVTFRCDPISEHNRLYWYRQTLGQGPEFLTYFQNEAQLEKSRLLSDRFSAERPKGSFSTLEIQRTEQGDSAMYLCASSHTQGYNEQFFGPGTRLTVL.

This chain links TRBV29-1 with TRBJ1-1; D ambiguous. Trimming took 8 bases from V and 1 from J, leaving 11 bases between them. The CDR3 length is 12 residues. Germline CDR1 is SQVTM and CDR2 is ANQGSEA. The CDR3 sequence is CSCHDGNTEAFF. Here the CDR3 DNA reads TGCAGCTGCCATGACGGGAACACTGAAGCTTTCTTT.